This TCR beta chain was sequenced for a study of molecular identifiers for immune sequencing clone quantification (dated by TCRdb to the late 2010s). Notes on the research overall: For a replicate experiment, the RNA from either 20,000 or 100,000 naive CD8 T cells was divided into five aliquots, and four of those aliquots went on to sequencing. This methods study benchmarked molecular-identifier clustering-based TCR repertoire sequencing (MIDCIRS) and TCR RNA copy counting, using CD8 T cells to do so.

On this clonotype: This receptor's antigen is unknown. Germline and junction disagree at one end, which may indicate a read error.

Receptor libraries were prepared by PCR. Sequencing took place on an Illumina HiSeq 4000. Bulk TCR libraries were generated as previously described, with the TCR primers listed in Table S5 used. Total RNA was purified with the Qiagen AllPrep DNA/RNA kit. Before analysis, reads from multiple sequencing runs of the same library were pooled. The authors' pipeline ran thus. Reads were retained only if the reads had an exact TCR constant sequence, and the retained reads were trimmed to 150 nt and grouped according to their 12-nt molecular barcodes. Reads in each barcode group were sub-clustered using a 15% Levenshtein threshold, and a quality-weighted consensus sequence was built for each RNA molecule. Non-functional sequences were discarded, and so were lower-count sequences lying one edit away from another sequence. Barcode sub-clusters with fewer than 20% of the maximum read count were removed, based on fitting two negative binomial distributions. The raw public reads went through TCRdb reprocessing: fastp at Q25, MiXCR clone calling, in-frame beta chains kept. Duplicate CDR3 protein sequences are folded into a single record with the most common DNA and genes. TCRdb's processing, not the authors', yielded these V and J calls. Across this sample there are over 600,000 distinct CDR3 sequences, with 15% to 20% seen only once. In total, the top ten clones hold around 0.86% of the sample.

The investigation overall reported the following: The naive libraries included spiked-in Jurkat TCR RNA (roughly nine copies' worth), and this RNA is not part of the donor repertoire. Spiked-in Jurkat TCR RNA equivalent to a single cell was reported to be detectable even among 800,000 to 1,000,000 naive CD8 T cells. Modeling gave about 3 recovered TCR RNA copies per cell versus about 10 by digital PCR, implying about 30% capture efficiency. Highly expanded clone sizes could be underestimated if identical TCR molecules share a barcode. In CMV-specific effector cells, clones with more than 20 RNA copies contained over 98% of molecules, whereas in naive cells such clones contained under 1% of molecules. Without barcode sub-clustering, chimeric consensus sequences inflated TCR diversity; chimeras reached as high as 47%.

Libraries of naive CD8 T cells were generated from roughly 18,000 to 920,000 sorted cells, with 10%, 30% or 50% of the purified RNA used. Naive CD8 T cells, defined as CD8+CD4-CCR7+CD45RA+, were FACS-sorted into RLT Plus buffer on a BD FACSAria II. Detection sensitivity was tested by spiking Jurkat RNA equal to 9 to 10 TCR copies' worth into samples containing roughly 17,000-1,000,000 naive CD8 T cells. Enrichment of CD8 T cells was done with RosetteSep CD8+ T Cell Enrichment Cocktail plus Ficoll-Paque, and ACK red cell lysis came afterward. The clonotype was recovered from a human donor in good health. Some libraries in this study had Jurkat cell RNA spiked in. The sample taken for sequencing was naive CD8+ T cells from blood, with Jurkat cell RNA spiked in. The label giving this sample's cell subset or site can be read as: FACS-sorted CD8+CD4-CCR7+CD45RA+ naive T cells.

The CDR3 region has the sequence CVSSFFPEGDEETQYF. The nucleotide sequence reads TGTGTCAGCAGCTTTTTTCCGGAGGGGGACGAAGAGACCCAGTACTTC. The V and J segments used are TRBV11-2 and TRBJ2-5, with the D gene tentatively TRBD1 or TRBD2, based on 6 matching bases in each. The germline V gene yields SGHAT for CDR1 and FQNNGV for CDR2. The CDR3 spans 16 residues, from the cysteine through the phenylalanine. CDR3 DNA is the only sequence kept; it has 48 bases, read in frame from the first base.